This TCR beta chain was captured by sequencing in a study of Ad26.COV2.S vaccination and SARS-CoV-2 variants. This CDR3 comprises 17 residues. V was clipped by 1 base and J by 5 bases; unmatched bases: 12. Germline V gene data show CDR1 as LGHNT and CDR2 as FRNRAP. Profiling relied on immunoSEQ multiplex PCR, and the TCRdb table lists in-frame clones only, not all of them. This sample yields over 110,000 clones, of which 86% are seen a single time; about 5% belongs to the top ten. Study-wide results and caveats: Quantification of TCR breadth and depth may have yielded underestimates of total T cell responses. People who got the vaccine had more spike-specific TCR breadth than people who got placebo.

About this clone: Its antigen is still unknown.

This specimen consisted of peripheral blood, obtained after recovery from COVID-19. The clonotype comes from a human donor who had recovered from COVID-19. The chain employs TRBV12-5 and TRBJ2-5, with TRBD2 matching over 8 bases. In DNA form, the CDR3 reads TGTGCTAGTGGTTTGGCTCATCCGGGACTAGAGGCGGAGACCCAGTACTTC. It specifies CASGLAHPGLEAETQYF.